This entry lists 18 T cell receptor beta chains sequenced from one sample in a study of metastatic and nonmetastatic thyroid tumors. Thyroid surgery was performed in patients who had received no treatment beforehand. TCRdb used MiXCR to call clones anew from the PCR reads. The sample carries about 92,000 clones, just under 15% recorded once. The sequencing input was blood. The receptors derive from a female donor with papillary thyroid cancer or a benign thyroid nodule (not recorded which). Some clones in this sample may be carry-over from other donors' samples.

This clone was picked up many times. The chain links TRBV7-2 to TRBJ1-2; D might be TRBD1 (5 bases). CDR1 is SGHTA, CDR2 FQGNSA, per germline. The CDR3 is 14 residues long. Trimming took 6 bases from V and 6 from J, leaving 17 bases between them. The CDR3 DNA reads as TGTGCCAGCAGTGTGACATGGGGGATGGATGGCTACACCTTC. Amino acid sequence: CASSVTWGMDGYTF.

Ten or more counts support this clone. The chain has TRBV6-1 and TRBJ2-3, with 8 bases identical to TRBD2. The J segment lost 3 bases and the V segment lost 8 bases, leaving 7 bases of the junction unmatched. This CDR3 has 14 amino acids. Germline-derived CDR1 and CDR2 are MNHNS and SASEGT. The CDR3 DNA follows: TGTGCCAGCGACCGGGGGGGTGCGACAGATACGCAGTATTTT. It translates to CASDRGGATDTQYF.

Many counts were recorded for this clone. A much larger clone differs by one base, so this may be a read error. The same CDR3 also results from other DNA sequences found in this sample. The V gene is TRBV12-3 or TRBV12-4, the J gene TRBJ1-1, with no clear D. Trimming cost V 7 bases and J 7 bases, with 28 bases left between them. The CDR3 covers 17 residues. In DNA, the CDR3 is TGTGCCAGCAAAGTCCGGGTCGCGACGCCTGGAGTGATTGAAGCTTTCTTT. As protein: CASKVRVATPGVIEAFF.

The chain has TRBV9 and TRBJ1-1; D is possibly TRBD1 (6 bases). V lost 0 bases to trimming and J lost 2 bases, with 11 bases between them. CDR3 size: 15 residues. Germline V CDR1 and CDR2: SGDLS, YYNGEE. The CDR3 spells CASSVVGRGNTEAFF. The CDR3, as DNA: TGTGCCAGCAGCGTAGTGGGCAGGGGTAACACTGAAGCTTTCTTT.

This clone was recorded many times. The chain joins TRBV6-4 to TRBJ2-1, with 7 bases matching TRBD2. This CDR3 region has 13 residues. V shed 2 bases and J 5 bases; nucleotides not matched to a gene: 0. CDR1 is MRHNA and CDR2 is SNTAGT in the germline V gene. The CDR3 is CASSDGTNNEQFF. DNA for the CDR3: TGTGCCAGCAGTGACGGGACTAACAATGAGCAGTTCTTC.

This chain connects TRBV3-1 to TRBJ2-5; no clear D. The CDR3 has 12 residues. The V gene's germline CDR1 is LGHDT and CDR2 YNNKEL (reference sequence). Trimming removed 5 bases at V and 7 bases at J, with 11 bases between. As DNA, the CDR3 is TGTGCCAGCAGCGCTACAAGTGGGACCCAGTACTTC. It encodes CASSATSGTQYF.

This clone showed up many times. V is TRBV11-1 and J is TRBJ2-1; TRBD2 matches 9 bases. Germline V gene sequence: CDR1 SGHAT, CDR2 FQDESV (reference sequence). The ends lost 2 bases at V and 5 bases at J; junction bases unmatched: 10. The CDR3 runs to 17 residues. Written as DNA, the CDR3 is TGTGCCAGCAGCTTATCGGAAGCGGGGGGTTCGGACAATGAGCAGTTCTTC. This codes for CASSLSEAGGSDNEQFF.

This clone was found many times. The chain combines TRBV6-2 or TRBV6-3 with TRBJ2-5; the match to TRBD2 covers 13 bases. CDR3 size: 17 residues. The germline CDR1 and CDR2 sequences are MNHEY and SVGEGT. J gave up 5 bases and V 3 bases, and 9 bases lay outside the gene matches. CDR3 sequence (DNA): TGTGCCAGCAGTTATACTAGCGGGGGGGTCTTAGAGGAGACCCAGTACTTC. Translation: CASSYTSGGVLEETQYF.

This clone was found many times. This sequence joins TRBV10-3 and TRBJ2-3, with D possibly TRBD1 on 5 matching bases. V shed 7 bases and J shed 0 bases, with 11 bases lying between them. Looked up from germline, CDR1 is ENHRY and CDR2 is SYGVKD. The CDR3 loop spans 14 amino acids. CDR3 residues: CAIKTAPSTDTQYF. The CDR3 nucleotides are TGTGCCATCAAGACAGCTCCTAGCACAGATACGCAGTATTTT.

In this sample, this clone turned up a few times. The rearrangement links TRBV28 to TRBJ1-1; D is unresolved. V lost 0 bases, J lost 2 bases, and 22 bases lay in between. Germline CDR1 reads MDHEN; CDR2 reads SYDVKM. CDR3 length: 19 residues. The CDR3 region is CASSLWVEPSPNSNTEAFF. Here the CDR3 DNA reads TGTGCCAGCAGTTTATGGGTGGAACCAAGCCCGAACTCTAACACTGAAGCTTTCTTT.

In this sample, this clone turned up many times. The chain is built from TRBV4-2 and TRBJ2-7, with no clear D. V was clipped by 0 bases and J by 2 bases, with 11 bases between them. Germline V lookup: CDR1 LGHNA, CDR2 YNFKEQ. This CDR3 is built from 15 residues. CDR3 region: CASSQEVAGPYEQYF. CDR3 coding DNA: TGTGCCAGCAGCCAAGAGGTGGCAGGTCCCTACGAGCAGTACTTC.

Comments on this clone: One junction end does not reproduce the germline sequence, and a read error may be involved. The rearrangement joins TRBV6-1 to TRBJ1-2; no firm D call. This CDR3 has 15 amino acids. The V gene's germline CDR1 is MNHNS and CDR2 SASEGT. CDR3 DNA sequence: TGTGCCAGCAGCCCCGGGAGTTTATCGAACTATGGCTACACATTC. It codes for CASSPGSLSNYGYTF.

This clone was recorded a few times. V is TRBV6-5 and J is TRBJ2-1; perhaps TRBD2 as D (7 bases). Germline lookup yields CDR1 MNHEY and CDR2 SVGAGI. The ends were cut back, 2 bases at V and 4 bases at J, with 21 bases in the middle. The CDR3 length is 18 residues. CDR3 amino acids: CASSYQIAGGHFYNEQFF. CDR3 in DNA: TGTGCCAGCAGTTACCAAATAGCCGGGGGGCACTTTTACAATGAGCAGTTCTTC.

To note about this clone: A single base separates this from a much larger clone, so it may be a read error. The chain couples TRBV9 to TRBJ2-3; tentative D call: TRBD2 (6 bases). CDR1 is SGDLS and CDR2 is YYNGEE in the germline V gene. V was shortened by 4 bases and J by 4 bases, with 16 bases between the two germline ends. This CDR3 comprises 15 residues. CDR3 protein: CASSTTTSLSDTQYF. The CDR3 DNA is TGTGCCAGCAGCACAACGACTAGTTTATCAGATACGCAGTATTTT.

This clone came up many times. V is TRBV28 and J is TRBJ1-1; D not certain. The CDR3 totals 15 residues. V was shortened by 3 bases and J by 4 bases, with 15 bases between the two germline ends. Germline V gene sequence: CDR1 MDHEN, CDR2 SYDVKM. CDR3 coding DNA: TGTGCCAGCAGTTTCATTCGGTCCAAGGGCACTGAAGCTTTCTTT. Encoded protein: CASSFIRSKGTEAFF.

In the case of this clone: One base away lies a much larger clone, so this may be a sequencing read error. The rearrangement joins TRBV20-1 to TRBJ2-3; D call uncertain. This CDR3 is 16 amino acids long. Trimming took 0 bases from V and 6 from J, leaving 19 bases between them. The germline CDR1 and CDR2 sequences are DFQATT and SNEGSKA (reference sequence). This CDR3 reads CSARDEGSRTVDTQYF. Written as DNA, the CDR3 is TGCAGTGCTAGAGATGAAGGGTCCAGAACGGTGGATACGCAGTATTTT.

This clone was counted at least ten times. The rearrangement joins TRBV3-1 to TRBJ2-3, with 9 bases aligning to TRBD1. This CDR3 has 16 amino acids. The germline V gene encodes CDR1 LGHDT and CDR2 YNNKEL (reference sequence). Losses at the gene ends were 2 bases for V and 4 bases for J; bases not matched to a gene: 7. Here the CDR3 reads CASSQLQGAGADTQYF. CDR3 nucleotides: TGTGCCAGCAGCCAACTACAGGGGGCGGGAGCAGATACGCAGTATTTT.

The table lists this clone with many counts. The gene calls are TRBV28 and TRBJ2-7, with 8 bases aligning to TRBD1. Germline trimming cut 2 bases from V and 2 bases from J; bases unmatched to any gene: 11. Per the germline V gene, CDR1 is MDHEN and CDR2 is SYDVKM. This CDR3 comprises 17 residues. CDR3 in DNA: TGTGCCAGCAGTTTAGAGGGTGGGGACAGGAGTCCCTACGAGCAGTACTTC. It yields the protein CASSLEGGDRSPYEQYF.